The 28 T cell receptor beta chains listed next were all sequenced from one sample in a study of T cell responses to AZD1222 COVID-19 vaccine. TCRdb's table, derived via immunoSEQ multiplex PCR, lists solely in-frame clones and lacks some. The table records 100,000 to 150,000 clones, approximately 85% of them present only once. Source: peripheral blood, taken 28 days after the second dose of the MenACWY control vaccine. These receptors were taken from an adult who received the MenACWY meningococcal vaccine as a control.

This rearrangement joins TRBV14 to TRBJ2-2, with a tentative D call TRBD1 (5 bases). V lost 2 bases and J 9 bases, leaving 7 bases between the germline ends. Looked up from germline, CDR1 is SGHDN and CDR2 is FVKESK. The CDR3 loop spans 12 amino acids. CDR3 in amino acids: CASSQQGRELFF. In nucleotides, the CDR3 is TGTGCCAGCAGCCAACAGGGAAGGGAGCTGTTTTTT.

This chain uses TRBV5-5 with TRBJ2-7; the D is unclear. The CDR3 length is 11 residues. Germline lookup yields CDR1 SGHKS and CDR2 YYEKEE (reference sequence). Trimming took 1 base from V and 5 from J, leaving 4 bases between them. In nucleotides, the CDR3 is TGTGCCAGCAGCTTGTTAAACGAGCAGTACTTC. It is translated as CASSLLNEQYF.

The rearrangement links TRBV7-2 to TRBJ2-1; D not resolved. CDR3 length: 14 amino acids. The germline CDR1 and CDR2 sequences are SGHTA and FQGNSA. Trimming stripped 4 bases from V and 3 bases from J, with 10 bases between. The CDR3 is CASSSGVRYNEQFF. In DNA form, the CDR3 reads TGTGCCAGCAGCTCGGGCGTTCGCTACAATGAGCAGTTCTTC. Full variable domain (rest looked up from reference TRBV7-2 and TRBJ2-1): GAGVSQSPSNKVTEKGKDVELRCDPISGHTALYWYRQSLGQGLEFLIYFQGNSAPDKSGLPSDRFSAERTGGSVSTLTIQRTQQEDSAVYLCASSSGVRYNEQFFGPGTRLTVL.

The chain employs TRBV28 and TRBJ1-3; D uncertain. Trimming pared 3 bases from V and 0 bases from J, leaving 12 bases between. The CDR3 totals 16 residues. Germline lookup yields CDR1 MDHEN and CDR2 SYDVKM. The CDR3 DNA reads TGTGCCAGCAGTTTCGAGGAGGAAGACTCTGGAAACACCATATATTTT. This gives the protein CASSFEEEDSGNTIYF.

The rearrangement joins TRBV19 to TRBJ1-5; D is perhaps TRBD1 (6 bases). The V and J ends lost 7 bases and 7 bases respectively, with 14 bases between them. The CDR3 runs 13 residues. Germline CDR1 is LNHDA and CDR2 is SQIVND (reference sequence). The CDR3 protein is CASTPRGFQPQHF. The CDR3 DNA reads as TGTGCCAGTACCCCCAGGGGTTTCCAGCCCCAGCATTTT.

The rearrangement links TRBV28 to TRBJ1-5; tentative D call: TRBD1 (6 bases). Germline lookup yields CDR1 MDHEN and CDR2 SYDVKM. This CDR3 is built from 17 residues. Trimming took off 2 bases at V and 0 bases at J, with 14 bases between the two ends. Written as DNA, the CDR3 is TGTGCCAGCAGTTTAAGGGGGGCAGGGGTTAGCAATCAGCCCCAGCATTTT. Amino acid sequence: CASSLRGAGVSNQPQHF.

The V call is TRBV6-5, the J call TRBJ2-7; TRBD1 matches at 9 bases. The CDR3 contains 14 residues. Germline loops: CDR1 MNHEY, CDR2 SVGAGI. With V trimmed by 6 bases and J by 2 bases, 5 bases remained unmatched. DNA for the CDR3: TGTGCCAGCAGGACAGGGGGGTCCCCCTACGAGCAGTACGTC. It specifies CASRTGGSPYEQYV.

The CDR3 loop is CASSPGQNNEQFF. The CDR3 nucleotides are TGTGCCAGCTCACCTGGGCAGAACAATGAGCAGTTCTTC. The chain uses TRBV18 and TRBJ2-1; D call uncertain. Trimming stripped 3 bases from V and 5 bases from J, with 8 bases between. Germline V gene sequence: CDR1 KGHSH, CDR2 LQKENI. The CDR3 loop spans 13 amino acids.

This sequence joins TRBV10-2 and TRBJ1-2; D unclear. This CDR3 spans 12 amino acids. The V and J ends lost 2 bases and 6 bases respectively, with 7 bases between them. Germline-derived CDR1 and CDR2 are WSHSY and SAAADI. CDR3 in DNA: TGCGCCAGCAGTGAGGGAGGGAATGGCTACACCTTC. This sequence encodes CASSEGGNGYTF.

The CDR3 coding sequence is TGTGCCAGCAGCTTCCGACTAGCGGGAGTTGCCGAGCAGTACTTC. As protein: CASSFRLAGVAEQYF. This sequence joins TRBV7-2 and TRBJ2-7, with 12 bases fitting TRBD2. Germline lookup yields CDR1 SGHTA and CDR2 FQGNSA. J lost 6 bases, V lost 3 bases, and 6 bases had no gene match. The CDR3 covers 15 residues.

The chain carries TRBV6-5 and TRBJ2-1, with 7 nucleotides matching TRBD1. The V gene's germline CDR1 is MNHEY and CDR2 SVGAGI. The CDR3 loop spans 15 amino acids. The junction had 4 bases not matched to a gene; V was cut back by 2 bases and J by 3 bases. Here the CDR3 reads CASSYDRAVYNEQFF. CDR3 coding DNA: TGTGCCAGCAGTTACGACAGGGCCGTCTACAATGAGCAGTTCTTC.

The chain uses TRBV7-2 and TRBJ2-1, with TRBD2 identical over 13 bases. The CDR3 loop spans 16 amino acids. Germline V lookup: CDR1 SGHTA, CDR2 FQGNSA. V dropped 4 bases and J dropped 9; count of bases not matched to a gene: 9. The CDR3 DNA sequence: TGTGCCAGCAGCTCTTCCGGGACTAGCGGGAAGGGTGAGCAGTTCTTC. It codes for CASSSSGTSGKGEQFF.

The chain combines TRBV30 with TRBJ2-7; D remains ambiguous. Trimming left V 3 bases short and J 2 bases short, with 17 bases between. Germline values: CDR1 GTSNPN, CDR2 SVGIG (reference sequence). The CDR3 sequence is 15 residues long. CDR3 sequence: CAWREGPQRTYEQYF. CDR3 bases: TGTGCCTGGAGAGAAGGGCCCCAGAGGACCTACGAGCAGTACTTC.

This clone was counted only a few times. The V and J genes are TRBV28 and TRBJ1-2; TRBD1 matches 7 bases. This CDR3 region has 14 residues. J was trimmed by 4 bases and V by 7 bases; bases with no gene match: 9. The germline V gene encodes CDR1 MDHEN and CDR2 SYDVKM. The CDR3 bases are TGTGCCAGCACCGACGGGACAGCCCTCTATGGCTACACCTTC. The encoded protein is CASTDGTALYGYTF.

Only a few counts were recorded for this clone. This rearrangement joins TRBV15 to TRBJ2-3; the match to TRBD2 covers 9 bases. The ends lost 0 bases at V and 5 bases at J; junction bases unmatched: 15. From germline, CDR1 is LNHNV and CDR2 YYDKDF (reference sequence). This CDR3 comprises 19 residues. CDR3 nucleotides: TGTGCCACCAGCAGAGATCACAGCGGGAGGCCCGGTCTTCAAGATACGCAGTATTTT. Its protein is CATSRDHSGRPGLQDTQYF. Based on the CDR3 plus reference TRBV15 and TRBJ2-3, the full variable domain is DAMVIQNPRYQVTQFGKPVTLSCSQTLNHNVMYWYQQKSSQAPKLLFHYYDKDFNNEADTPDNFQSRRPNTSFCFLDIRSPGLGDTAMYLCATSRDHSGRPGLQDTQYFGPGTRLTVL.

The chain employs TRBV5-1 and TRBJ2-2; the D gene is possibly TRBD1 (6 bases). This CDR3 spans 16 amino acids. Trimming shortened V by 4 bases and J by 5 bases, and 18 bases separated the two germline ends. CDR1 and CDR2 (germline): SGHRS, YFSETQ. CDR3 nucleotide sequence: TGCGCCAGCAGCCCCGGACAGCTATCCATTACCGGGGAGCTGTTTTTT. Encoded protein: CASSPGQLSITGELFF.

The chain carries TRBV12-3 or TRBV12-4 and TRBJ2-2, with D uncertain. The CDR3 contains 12 residues. Deletions cut 8 bases from V and 7 bases from J, with 11 bases between. The CDR3 coding sequence is TGTGCCAGCTCCGAAAGCTACGGGGAGCTGTTTTTT. Translating gives CASSESYGELFF.

In its sample, this clone was seen a few times. J is TRBJ2-7 and V is TRBV19; TRBD1 matches at 7 bases. The trim removed 3 bases at V and 0 bases at J, leaving 2 bases unmatched. The V gene's germline CDR1 is LNHDA and CDR2 SQIVND (reference sequence). This CDR3 has 14 amino acids. CDR3 sequence reads: CASSMGDSSYEQYF. CDR3 DNA sequence: TGTGCCAGTAGTATGGGGGACAGCTCCTACGAGCAGTACTTC.

The gene calls are TRBV11-2 and TRBJ2-2, with 10 bases lining up with TRBD2. After removal of 8 bases from V and 0 bases from J, the junction contained 15 bases not matched to a gene. This CDR3 region has 19 residues. CDR1 and CDR2 from the germline V gene are SGHAT and FQNNGV. As DNA, the CDR3 is TGTGCCAGCTCTCCTTACGGGCAACTAGCGGGGTCGAACACCGGGGAGCTGTTTTTT. Amino acid sequence: CASSPYGQLAGSNTGELFF.

V gene TRBV29-1 combines with J gene TRBJ1-1; weak D call: TRBD1 (6 bases). Deletions cut 5 bases from V and 5 bases from J, with 15 bases between. The CDR3 is 13 amino acids. The germline V gene encodes CDR1 SQVTM and CDR2 ANQGSEA. The CDR3 region has the DNA TGCAGCGTTCTCCTCGGGGGGCGGACTGAAGCTTTCTTT. Translation: CSVLLGGRTEAFF.

The chain carries TRBV5-4 and TRBJ2-1; D possibly corresponds to TRBD2 (7 bases). This CDR3 region has 16 residues. The V gene lost 5 bases and the J gene lost 3 bases, with 18 bases spanning the gap. CDR1 is SGHNT, CDR2 YYREEE, per germline (reference sequence). In DNA form, the CDR3 reads TGTGCCAGCAGACCCCTTGGCGGGGGCCGCTACAATGAGCAGTTCTTC. This translates into CASRPLGGGRYNEQFF.

This chain links TRBV5-1 with TRBJ2-3; 8 bases map to TRBD2. CDR3 size: 14 residues. The trim removed 4 bases at V and 5 bases at J, leaving 6 bases unmatched. The V gene's germline CDR1 is SGHRS and CDR2 YFSETQ. This CDR3 reads CASSVGTSQDTQYF. DNA for the CDR3: TGCGCCAGCAGCGTCGGGACTAGTCAAGATACGCAGTATTTT.

V usage is TRBV5-1 and J usage is TRBJ2-1; D might be TRBD1 (6 bases). The V gene lost 9 bases and the J gene lost 8 bases, with 21 bases spanning the gap. Germline lookup yields CDR1 SGHRS and CDR2 YFSETQ. The CDR3 sequence is 14 residues long. DNA of the CDR3: TGCGCCACCGCCGTTGGACAGTTTGAGGATGAGCAGTTCTTC. Translation: CATAVGQFEDEQFF.

This clone was recorded once. V and J are TRBV5-8 and TRBJ1-5; D not resolved. Germline values: CDR1 SGHTS, CDR2 YDEGEE. The CDR3 has 17 amino acids. Trimming stripped 6 bases from V and 0 bases from J, with 19 bases between. The CDR3 spells CASKTPQIGFSNQPQHF. DNA of the CDR3: TGTGCCAGCAAGACCCCACAAATCGGATTTAGCAATCAGCCCCAGCATTTT.

V is TRBV10-2 and J is TRBJ1-5, with D unclear. The CDR3 is made up of 13 amino acids. The V end lost 10 bases, the J end lost 6 bases, and 16 bases lay between the germline ends. Germline lookup yields CDR1 WSHSY and CDR2 SAAADI. This chain's CDR3 is CATALGVSQPQHF. In nucleotides, the CDR3 is TGCGCCACCGCTCTTGGGGTGAGTCAGCCCCAGCATTTT.

The gene calls are TRBV9 and TRBJ2-1; D possibly uses TRBD1 or TRBD2 (6 bases each). The germline V gene has CDR1 SGDLS and CDR2 YYNGEE. V lost 1 base and J lost 10, with 24 bases in between. CDR3 length: 17 amino acids. CDR3 DNA sequence: TGTGCCAGCAGCGTATCCGGAAGGAGGGGGACGTCTGTGGAGCAGTTCTTC. Translation: CASSVSGRRGTSVEQFF.

J is TRBJ2-2 and V is TRBV2; D not resolved. V was cut by 8 bases and J by 4 bases, with 8 bases left in between. Germline V gene data show CDR1 as SNHLY and CDR2 as FYNNEI. The CDR3 spans 12 residues. The CDR3 here is CASLQSTGELFF. CDR3 sequence (DNA): TGTGCCAGCCTCCAGAGCACCGGGGAGCTGTTTTTT.

This clone has just one count. V is TRBV4-2 and J is TRBJ2-1; TRBD1 aligns across 9 bases. Trimming removed 3 bases from V and 6 bases from J; junction bases left unmatched: 9. This CDR3 is built from 16 residues. CDR1 is LGHNA and CDR2 is YNFKEQ in the germline V gene. Here the CDR3 DNA reads TGTGCCAGCAGCCAGGACACAGGGGGCGCCTCCAATGAGCAGTTCTTC. Protein: CASSQDTGGASNEQFF.